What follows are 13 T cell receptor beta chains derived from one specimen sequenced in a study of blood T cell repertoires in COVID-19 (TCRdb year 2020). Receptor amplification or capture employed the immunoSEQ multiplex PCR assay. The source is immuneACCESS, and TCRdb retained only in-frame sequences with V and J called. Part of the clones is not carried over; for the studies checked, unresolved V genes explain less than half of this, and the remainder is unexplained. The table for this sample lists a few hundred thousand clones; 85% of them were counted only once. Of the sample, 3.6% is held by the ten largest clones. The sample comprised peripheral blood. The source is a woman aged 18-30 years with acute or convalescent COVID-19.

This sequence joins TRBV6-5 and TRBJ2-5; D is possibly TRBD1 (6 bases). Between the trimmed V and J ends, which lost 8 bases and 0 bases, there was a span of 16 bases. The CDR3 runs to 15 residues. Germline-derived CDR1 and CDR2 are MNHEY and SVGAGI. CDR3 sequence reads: CASRTDSEYQETQYF. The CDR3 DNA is TGTGCCAGCCGAACGGACAGCGAGTACCAAGAGACCCAGTACTTC.

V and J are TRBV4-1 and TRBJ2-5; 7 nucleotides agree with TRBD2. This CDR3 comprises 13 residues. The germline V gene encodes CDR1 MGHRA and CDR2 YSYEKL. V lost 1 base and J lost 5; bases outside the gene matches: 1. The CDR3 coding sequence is TGCGCCAGCAGCCAAGTCGGGAGGGAGACCCAGTACTTC. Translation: CASSQVGRETQYF.

The chain's CDR3 is CASSFGREFNTEAFF. DNA of the CDR3: TGTGCCAGCAGCTTCGGGAGGGAATTCAACACTGAAGCTTTCTTT. The chain has TRBV11-2 and TRBJ1-1; D not resolved. V was cut by 3 bases and J by 2 bases, with 13 bases left in between. The V gene's germline CDR1 is SGHAT and CDR2 FQNNGV. This CDR3 spans 15 amino acids.

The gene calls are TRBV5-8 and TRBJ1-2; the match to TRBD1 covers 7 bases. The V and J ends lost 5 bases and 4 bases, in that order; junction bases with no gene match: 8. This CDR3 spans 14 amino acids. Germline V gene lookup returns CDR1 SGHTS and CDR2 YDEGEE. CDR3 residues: CASSPRGLSYGYTF. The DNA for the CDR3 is TGTGCCAGCAGTCCCAGGGGGTTGAGCTATGGCTACACCTTC.

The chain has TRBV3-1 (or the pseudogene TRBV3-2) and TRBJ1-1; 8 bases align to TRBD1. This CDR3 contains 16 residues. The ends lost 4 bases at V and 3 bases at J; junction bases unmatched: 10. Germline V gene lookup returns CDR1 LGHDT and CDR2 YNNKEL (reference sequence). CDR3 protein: CASSRSSTGDDTEAFF. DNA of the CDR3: TGTGCCAGCAGCCGGTCATCGACAGGGGACGACACTGAAGCTTTCTTT.

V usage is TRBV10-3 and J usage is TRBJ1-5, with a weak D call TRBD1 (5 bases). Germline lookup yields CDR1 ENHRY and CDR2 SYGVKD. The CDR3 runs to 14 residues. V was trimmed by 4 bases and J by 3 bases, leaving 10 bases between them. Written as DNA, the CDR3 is TGTGCCATCAGTGGCCCAGGGTCCAATCAGCCCCAGCATTTT. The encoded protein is CAISGPGSNQPQHF.

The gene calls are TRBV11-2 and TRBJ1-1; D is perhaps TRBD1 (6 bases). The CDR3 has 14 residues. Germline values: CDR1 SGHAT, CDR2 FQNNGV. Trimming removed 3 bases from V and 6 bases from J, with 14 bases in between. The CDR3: CASSFRSGVAEAFF. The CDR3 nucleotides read TGTGCCAGCAGCTTCCGCTCAGGGGTGGCTGAAGCTTTCTTT. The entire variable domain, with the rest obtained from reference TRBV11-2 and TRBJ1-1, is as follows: EAGVAQSPRYKIIEKRQSVAFWCNPISGHATLYWYQQILGQGPKLLIQFQNNGVVDDSQLPKDRFSAERLKGVDSTLKIQPAKLEDSAVYLCASSFRSGVAEAFFGQGTRLTVV.

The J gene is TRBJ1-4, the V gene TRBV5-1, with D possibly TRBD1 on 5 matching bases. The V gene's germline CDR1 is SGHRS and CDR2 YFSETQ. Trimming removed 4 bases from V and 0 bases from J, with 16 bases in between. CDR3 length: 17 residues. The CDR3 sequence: CASSQMPQGATNEKLFF. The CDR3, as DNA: TGCGCCAGCAGCCAGATGCCGCAGGGTGCAACTAATGAAAAACTGTTTTTT.

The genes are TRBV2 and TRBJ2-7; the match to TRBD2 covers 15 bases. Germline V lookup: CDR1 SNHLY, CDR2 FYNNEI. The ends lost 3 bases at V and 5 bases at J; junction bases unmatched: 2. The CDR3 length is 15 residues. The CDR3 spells CASSDWTSGRDEQYF. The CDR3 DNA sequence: TGTGCCAGCAGTGACTGGACTAGCGGGAGGGACGAGCAGTACTTC.

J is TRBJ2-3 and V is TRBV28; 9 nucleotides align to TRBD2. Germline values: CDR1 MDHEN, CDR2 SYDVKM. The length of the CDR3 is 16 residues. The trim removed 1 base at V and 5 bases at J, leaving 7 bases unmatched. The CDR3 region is CASSLFAGGRVDTQYF. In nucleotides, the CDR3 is TGTGCCAGCAGTTTATTTGCGGGGGGGCGGGTAGATACGCAGTATTTT.

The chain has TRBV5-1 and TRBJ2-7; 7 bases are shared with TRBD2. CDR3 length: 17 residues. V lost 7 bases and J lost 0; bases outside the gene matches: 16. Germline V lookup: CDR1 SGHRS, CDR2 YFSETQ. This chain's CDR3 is CASFNGRSPTSSYEQYF. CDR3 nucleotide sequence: TGCGCCAGCTTTAACGGGAGGTCACCGACGAGCTCCTACGAGCAGTACTTC.

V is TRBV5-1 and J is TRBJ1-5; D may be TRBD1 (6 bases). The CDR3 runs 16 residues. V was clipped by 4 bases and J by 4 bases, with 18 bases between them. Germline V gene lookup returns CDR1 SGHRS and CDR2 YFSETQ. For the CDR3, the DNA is TGCGCCAGCAGCACCGGCGGGGGGCCCCAAAATCAGCCCCAGCATTTT. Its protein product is CASSTGGGPQNQPQHF.

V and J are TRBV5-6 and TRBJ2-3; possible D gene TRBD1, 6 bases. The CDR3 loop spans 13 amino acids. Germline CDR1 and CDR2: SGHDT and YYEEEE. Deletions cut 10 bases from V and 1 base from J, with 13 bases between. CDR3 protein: CAALQGGTDTQYF. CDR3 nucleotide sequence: TGTGCCGCACTACAGGGAGGCACAGATACGCAGTATTTT.